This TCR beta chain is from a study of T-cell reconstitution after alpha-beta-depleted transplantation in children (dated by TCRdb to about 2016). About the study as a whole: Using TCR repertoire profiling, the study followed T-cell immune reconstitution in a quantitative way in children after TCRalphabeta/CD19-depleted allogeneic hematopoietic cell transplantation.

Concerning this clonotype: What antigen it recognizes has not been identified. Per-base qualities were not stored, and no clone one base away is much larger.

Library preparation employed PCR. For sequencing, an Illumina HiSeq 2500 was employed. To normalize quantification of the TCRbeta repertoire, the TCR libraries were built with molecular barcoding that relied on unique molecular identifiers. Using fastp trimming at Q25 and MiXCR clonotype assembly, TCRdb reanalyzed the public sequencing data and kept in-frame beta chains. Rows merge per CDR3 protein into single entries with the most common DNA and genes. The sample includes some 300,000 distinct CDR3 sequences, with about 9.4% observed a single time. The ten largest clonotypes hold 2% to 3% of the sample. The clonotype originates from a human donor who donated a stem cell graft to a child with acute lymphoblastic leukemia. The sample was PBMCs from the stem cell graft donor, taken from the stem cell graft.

CDR3 reads: CASSLALWSRVGEQFF. The nucleotides read TGTGCCAGCAGCTTAGCTCTCTGGTCTCGGGTGGGTGAGCAGTTCTTC. This chain is built from TRBV7-2 and TRBJ2-1; a confident D gene designation cannot be given. The CDR3 numbers 16 residues from cysteine through phenylalanine. Only the CDR3 region is kept as DNA, spanning 48 bases read in frame from base 1. V sheds 0 bases and J sheds 9 bases, leaving 18 bases between their ends. Per the germline V gene, SGHTA is the CDR1 and FQGNSA is the CDR2.